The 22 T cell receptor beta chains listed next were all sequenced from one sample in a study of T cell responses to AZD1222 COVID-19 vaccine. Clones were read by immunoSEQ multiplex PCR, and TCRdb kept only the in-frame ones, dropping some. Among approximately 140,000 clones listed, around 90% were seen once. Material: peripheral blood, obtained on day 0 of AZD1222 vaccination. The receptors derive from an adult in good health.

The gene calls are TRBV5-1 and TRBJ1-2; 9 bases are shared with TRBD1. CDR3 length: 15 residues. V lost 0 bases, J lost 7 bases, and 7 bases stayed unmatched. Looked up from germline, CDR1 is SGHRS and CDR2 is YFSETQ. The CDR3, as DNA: TGCGCCAGCAGCTTGGATGGGACAGGGCAGCCTGGCTACACCTTC. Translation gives CASSLDGTGQPGYTF.

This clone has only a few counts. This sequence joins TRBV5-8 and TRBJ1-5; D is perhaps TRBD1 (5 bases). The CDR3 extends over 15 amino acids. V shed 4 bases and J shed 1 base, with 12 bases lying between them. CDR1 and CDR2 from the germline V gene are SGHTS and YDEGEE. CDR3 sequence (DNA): TGTGCCAGCAGCCTTTCTGACAGCAGCAATCAGCCCCAGCATTTT. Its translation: CASSLSDSSNQPQHF.

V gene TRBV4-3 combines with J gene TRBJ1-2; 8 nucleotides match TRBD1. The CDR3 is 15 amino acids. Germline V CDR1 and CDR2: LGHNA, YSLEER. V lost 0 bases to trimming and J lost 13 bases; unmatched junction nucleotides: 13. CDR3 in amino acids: CASSQEVAGTGGCTF. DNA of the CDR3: TGCGCCAGCAGCCAAGAGGTTGCCGGGACAGGCGGTTGCACCTTC.

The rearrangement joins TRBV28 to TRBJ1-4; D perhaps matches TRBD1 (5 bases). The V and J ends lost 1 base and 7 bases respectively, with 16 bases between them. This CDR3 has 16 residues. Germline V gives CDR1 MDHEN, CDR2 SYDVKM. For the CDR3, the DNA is TGTGCCAGCAGTTTATCCTGGGGCAGGACATCTGAAAAACTGTTTTTT. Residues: CASSLSWGRTSEKLFF.

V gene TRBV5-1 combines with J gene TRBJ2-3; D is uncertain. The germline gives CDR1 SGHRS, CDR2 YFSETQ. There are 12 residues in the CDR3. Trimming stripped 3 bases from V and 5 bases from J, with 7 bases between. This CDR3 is CASSSGGDTQYF. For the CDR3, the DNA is TGCGCCAGCAGCTCCGGCGGAGATACGCAGTATTTT.

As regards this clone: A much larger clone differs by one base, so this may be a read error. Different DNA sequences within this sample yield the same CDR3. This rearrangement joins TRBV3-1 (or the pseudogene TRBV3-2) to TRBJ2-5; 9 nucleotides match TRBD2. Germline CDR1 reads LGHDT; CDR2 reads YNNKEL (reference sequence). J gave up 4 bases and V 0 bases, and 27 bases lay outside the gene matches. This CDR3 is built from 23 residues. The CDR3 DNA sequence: TGTGCCAGCAGCCAAGATTGGTTGGCTAGCGGGGCCAATAAGGGGGGGGGATTAGAGACCCAGTACTTC. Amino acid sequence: CASSQDWLASGANKGGGLETQYF.

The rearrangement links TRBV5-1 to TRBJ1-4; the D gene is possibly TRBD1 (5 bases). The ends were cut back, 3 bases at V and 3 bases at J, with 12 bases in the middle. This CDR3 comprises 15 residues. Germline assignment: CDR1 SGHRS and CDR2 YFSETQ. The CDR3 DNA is TGCGCCAGCAGCTGGGGGGTAGGGGCTAATGAAAAACTGTTTTTT. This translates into CASSWGVGANEKLFF.

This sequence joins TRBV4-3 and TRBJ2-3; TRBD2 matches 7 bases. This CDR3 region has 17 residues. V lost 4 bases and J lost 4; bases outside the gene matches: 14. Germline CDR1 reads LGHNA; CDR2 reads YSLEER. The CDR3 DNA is TGCGCCAGCAGCCTAAGAGCGCAAGCGGGATTGTCAGATACGCAGTATTTT. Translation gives CASSLRAQAGLSDTQYF.

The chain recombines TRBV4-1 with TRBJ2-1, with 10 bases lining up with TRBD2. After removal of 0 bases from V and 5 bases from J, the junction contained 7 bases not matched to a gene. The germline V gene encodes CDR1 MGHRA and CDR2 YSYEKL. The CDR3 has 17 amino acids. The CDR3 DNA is TGCGCCAGCAGCCAAGACCTAGCGGGAGTATGGGACAATGAGCAGTTCTTC. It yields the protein CASSQDLAGVWDNEQFF.

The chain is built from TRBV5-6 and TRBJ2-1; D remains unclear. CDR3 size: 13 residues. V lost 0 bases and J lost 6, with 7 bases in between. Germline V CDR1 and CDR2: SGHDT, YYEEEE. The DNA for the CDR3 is TGTGCCAGCAGCTTGGGACAAATCAATGAGCAGTTCTTC. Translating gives CASSLGQINEQFF.

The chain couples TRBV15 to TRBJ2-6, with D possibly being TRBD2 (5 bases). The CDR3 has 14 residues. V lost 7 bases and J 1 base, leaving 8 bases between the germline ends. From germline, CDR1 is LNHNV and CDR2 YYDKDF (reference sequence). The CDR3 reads CATTGSSGANVLTF. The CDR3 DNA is TGTGCCACCACTGGGAGTTCTGGGGCCAACGTCCTGACTTTC. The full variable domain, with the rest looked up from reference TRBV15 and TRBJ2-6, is DAMVIQNPRYQVTQFGKPVTLSCSQTLNHNVMYWYQQKSSQAPKLLFHYYDKDFNNEADTPDNFQSRRPNTSFCFLDIRSPGLGDTAMYLCATTGSSGANVLTFGAGSRLTVL.

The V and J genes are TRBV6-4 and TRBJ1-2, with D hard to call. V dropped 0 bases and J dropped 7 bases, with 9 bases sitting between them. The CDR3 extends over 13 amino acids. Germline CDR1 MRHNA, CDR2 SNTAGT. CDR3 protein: CASSDSTYSGYTF. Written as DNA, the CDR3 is TGTGCCAGCAGTGACTCAACTTATTCTGGCTACACCTTC.

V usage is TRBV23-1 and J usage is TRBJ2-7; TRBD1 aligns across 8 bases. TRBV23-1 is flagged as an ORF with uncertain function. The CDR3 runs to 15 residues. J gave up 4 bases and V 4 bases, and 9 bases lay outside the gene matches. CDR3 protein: CASSPGQGPWYEQYF. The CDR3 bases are TGCGCCAGCAGTCCAGGACAGGGCCCTTGGTACGAGCAGTACTTC.

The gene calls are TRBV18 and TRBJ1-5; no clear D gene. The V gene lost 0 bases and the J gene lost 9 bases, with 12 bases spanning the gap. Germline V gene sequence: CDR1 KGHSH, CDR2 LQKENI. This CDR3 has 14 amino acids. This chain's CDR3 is CASSPPDRVGPQHF. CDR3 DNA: TGTGCCAGCTCACCACCGGACCGGGTAGGGCCCCAGCATTTT.

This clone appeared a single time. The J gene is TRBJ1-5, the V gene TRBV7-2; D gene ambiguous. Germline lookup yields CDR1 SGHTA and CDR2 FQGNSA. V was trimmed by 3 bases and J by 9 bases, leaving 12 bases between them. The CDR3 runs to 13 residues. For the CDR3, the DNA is TGTGCCAGCAGCTTCGAGTCTCGCCGGCCCCAGCATTTT. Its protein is CASSFESRRPQHF.

The CDR3 loop reads CASRNRDAGLAYNEQFF. The DNA of the CDR3 is TGTGCCAGCAGAAATAGGGATGCGGGTCTTGCCTACAATGAGCAGTTCTTC. The chain uses TRBV7-2 and TRBJ2-1; D is possibly TRBD2 (5 bases). With 6 bases removed from V and 2 bases from J, the gap between germline ends came to 20 bases. Germline V gene data show CDR1 as SGHTA and CDR2 as FQGNSA. This CDR3 comprises 17 residues.

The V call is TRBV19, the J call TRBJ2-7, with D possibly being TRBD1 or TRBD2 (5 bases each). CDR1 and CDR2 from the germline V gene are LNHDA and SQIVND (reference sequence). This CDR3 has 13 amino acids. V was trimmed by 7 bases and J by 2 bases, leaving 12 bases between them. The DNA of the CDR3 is TGTGCCAGTACCGGGGACGGTGCCTACGAGCAGTACTTC. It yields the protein CASTGDGAYEQYF.

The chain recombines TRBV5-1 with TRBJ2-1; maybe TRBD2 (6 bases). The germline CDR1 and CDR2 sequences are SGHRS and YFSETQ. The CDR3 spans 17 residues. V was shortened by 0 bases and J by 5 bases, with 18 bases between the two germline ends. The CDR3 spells CASSLGASSGVNNEQFF. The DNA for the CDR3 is TGCGCCAGCAGCTTGGGAGCATCTTCGGGAGTCAACAATGAGCAGTTCTTC.

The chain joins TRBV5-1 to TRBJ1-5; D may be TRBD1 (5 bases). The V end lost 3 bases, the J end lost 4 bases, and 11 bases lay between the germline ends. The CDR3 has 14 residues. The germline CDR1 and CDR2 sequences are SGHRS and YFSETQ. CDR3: CASSWGSGNQPQHF. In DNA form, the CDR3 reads TGCGCCAGCAGCTGGGGGTCAGGGAATCAGCCCCAGCATTTT. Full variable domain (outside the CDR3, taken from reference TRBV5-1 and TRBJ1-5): KAGVTQTPRYLIKTRGQQVTLSCSPISGHRSVSWYQQTPGQGLQFLFEYFSETQRNKGNFPGRFSGRQFSNSRSEMNVSTLELGDSALYLCASSWGSGNQPQHFGDGTRLSIL.

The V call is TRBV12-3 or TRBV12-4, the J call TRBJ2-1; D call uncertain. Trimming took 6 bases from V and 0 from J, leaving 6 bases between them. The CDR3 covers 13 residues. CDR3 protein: CASRESSYNEQFF. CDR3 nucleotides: TGTGCCAGCAGAGAAAGCTCCTACAATGAGCAGTTCTTC.

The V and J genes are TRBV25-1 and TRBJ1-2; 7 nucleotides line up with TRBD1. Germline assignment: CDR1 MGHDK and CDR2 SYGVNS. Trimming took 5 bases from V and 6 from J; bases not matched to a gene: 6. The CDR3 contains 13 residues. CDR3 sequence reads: CASSLGQVNGYTF. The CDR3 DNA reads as TGTGCCAGCAGTCTTGGACAGGTGAATGGCTACACCTTC.

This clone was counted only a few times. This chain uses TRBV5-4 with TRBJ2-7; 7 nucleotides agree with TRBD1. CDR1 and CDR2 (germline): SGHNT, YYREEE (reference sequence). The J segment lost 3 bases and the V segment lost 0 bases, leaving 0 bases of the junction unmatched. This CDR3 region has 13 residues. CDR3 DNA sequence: TGTGCCAGCAGCTTGGACAGGGGCTACGAGCAGTACTTC. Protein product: CASSLDRGYEQYF.